This T cell receptor beta chain was found in a study of OX40 agonist ivuxolimab in advanced cancers. Whole-study context: Prior anti-PD-1, anti-PD-L1 or anti-CTLA-4 therapy did not bar entry, and approximately 43% had some.

Method: immunoSEQ multiplex PCR; TCRdb's copy keeps in-frame clones and lacks some. The sample lists 65,000 to 95,000 clones; roughly 91% were seen once. Source: CD4+ or CD8+ T cells sorted from blood, taken in a trial of the OX40 agonist ivuxolimab. The sequence came from an adult with an advanced solid tumor such as melanoma, head and neck, liver or kidney cancer.

CDR3 nucleotides: TGTGCCAGCAGCTTATCGAGGACAGGAGCCCACGAGCAGTACTTC. Translating gives CASSLSRTGAHEQYF. The chain uses TRBV7-3 and TRBJ2-7; TRBD1 matches at 7 bases. V lost 2 bases and J lost 5; bases outside the gene matches: 9. CDR1 SGHTA and CDR2 FQGTGA come from the germline V gene. CDR3 length: 15 amino acids.